One sample yielded the 18 T cell receptor beta chains listed below, sequenced in a study of shared clonotypes between healthy human individuals. TCRdb's table, derived via immunoSEQ multiplex PCR, lists solely in-frame clones and lacks some. This sample has a few million clones, with over 85% found just once. Sequences were obtained from naive CD4+ T cells sorted from blood. Documented subset: CD45RA+ positively selected. The receptors shown here come from a young man in good health.

The J gene is TRBJ1-1, the V gene TRBV9; no clear D gene. The CDR3 totals 17 residues. Germline-derived CDR1 and CDR2 are SGDLS and YYNGEE. Trimming removed 0 bases at V and 4 bases at J, with 19 bases between. DNA of the CDR3: TGTGCCAGCAGCGTAGCCGTTGTGGGCCCCGGAGGCACTGAAGCTTTCTTT. It yields the protein CASSVAVVGPGGTEAFF.

V gene TRBV30 combines with J gene TRBJ2-2; D remains ambiguous. Germline lookup yields CDR1 GTSNPN and CDR2 SVGIG (reference sequence). The CDR3 sequence is 12 residues long. Trimming cost V 2 bases and J 7 bases, with 8 bases left between them. The CDR3 region is CAWSSRVGELFF. Here the CDR3 DNA reads TGTGCCTGGAGTTCACGAGTCGGGGAGCTGTTTTTT. The whole variable domain, remainder taken from reference TRBV30 and TRBJ2-2, is SQTIHQWPATLVQPVGSPLSLECTVEGTSNPNLYWYRQAAGRGLQLLFYSVGIGQISSEVPQNLSASRPQDRQFILSSKKLLLSDSGFYLCAWSSRVGELFFGEGSRLTVL.

V usage is TRBV7-2 and J usage is TRBJ1-2, with a weak D call TRBD1 (6 bases). Trimming shortened V by 4 bases and J by 4 bases, and 13 bases separated the two germline ends. This CDR3 region has 14 residues. CDR1 and CDR2 from the germline V gene are SGHTA and FQGNSA. CDR3 sequence (DNA): TGTGCCAGCAGCTCCGCGGTCAGGGGCTATGGCTACACCTTC. Translation: CASSSAVRGYGYTF.

The gene calls are TRBV6-1 and TRBJ1-5, with a weak D call TRBD1 (6 bases). Looked up from germline, CDR1 is MNHNS and CDR2 is SASEGT. The V end was cut by 3 bases, the J end by 0 bases, with 15 bases between. The CDR3 length is 17 residues. The CDR3 DNA sequence: TGTGCCAGCAGTGACCCTAGGACAGACGTTAGCAATCAGCCCCAGCATTTT. Translation: CASSDPRTDVSNQPQHF.

About this clone itself: This specimen includes other DNA sequences encoding the same CDR3. This chain uses TRBV7-2 with TRBJ2-7; no clear D. V lost 1 base, J lost 2 bases, and 9 bases lay in between. The CDR3 consists of 14 residues. Germline V gene lookup returns CDR1 SGHTA and CDR2 FQGNSA. The CDR3 sequence: CASSLGTGAYEQYF. The CDR3 DNA follows: TGTGCCAGCAGCTTAGGAACTGGGGCCTACGAGCAGTACTTC. Supplemented by reference TRBV7-2 and TRBJ2-7, the full variable domain reads GAGVSQSPSNKVTEKGKDVELRCDPISGHTALYWYRQSLGQGLEFLIYFQGNSAPDKSGLPSDRFSAERTGGSVSTLTIQRTQQEDSAVYLCASSLGTGAYEQYFGPGTRLTVT.

This rearrangement joins TRBV7-6 to TRBJ2-2; TRBD2 matches at 13 bases. Looked up from germline, CDR1 is SGHVS and CDR2 is FNYEAQ. The CDR3 totals 17 residues. Trimming at V came to 5 bases and at J to 0 bases, leaving 3 bases not matched to a gene. The CDR3: CASSRTSGGANTGELFF. The CDR3 nucleotides are TGTGCCAGCAGCAGGACTAGCGGGGGCGCGAACACCGGGGAGCTGTTTTTT.

This sequence joins TRBV7-9 and TRBJ1-2; D unclear. The V end was cut by 8 bases, the J end by 4 bases, with 8 bases between. From germline, CDR1 is SEHNR and CDR2 FQNEAQ (reference sequence). CDR3 length: 11 residues. This CDR3 is CASEASYGYTF. Written as DNA, the CDR3 is TGTGCCAGCGAGGCCTCCTATGGCTACACCTTC.

The genes are TRBV28 and TRBJ1-1; 7 nucleotides line up with TRBD1. From germline, CDR1 is MDHEN and CDR2 SYDVKM. This CDR3 region has 14 residues. V trimming: 0 bases; J trimming: 6 bases; junction bases outside the gene matches: 4. CDR3 protein: CASSLWGDSPEAFF. The CDR3 DNA reads TGTGCCAGCAGTTTATGGGGGGACAGCCCTGAAGCTTTCTTT.

In DNA, the CDR3 is TGTGCCAGCTCTATTGGACTAGCGGGAGAAAACATTCAGTACTTC. It codes for CASSIGLAGENIQYF. V gene TRBV18 combines with J gene TRBJ2-4, with TRBD2 matching 13 bases. The V gene end was trimmed by 6 bases and the J gene end by 5 bases; junction bases not matched to a gene: 4. Per the germline V gene, CDR1 is KGHSH and CDR2 is LQKENI. The CDR3 is 15 residues long.

The V call is TRBV2, the J call TRBJ2-1; TRBD2 matches 13 bases. J was trimmed by 7 bases and V by 6 bases; bases with no gene match: 6. Germline CDR1 SNHLY, CDR2 FYNNEI. The CDR3 spans 15 residues. CDR3 nucleotide sequence: TGTGCCAGCAGACTAGCGGGGGGGACTTGGAATGAGCAGTTCTTC. It specifies CASRLAGGTWNEQFF. Combining the CDR3 with reference TRBV2 and TRBJ2-1 gives the whole variable domain EPEVTQTPSHQVTQMGQEVILRCVPISNHLYFYWYRQILGQKVEFLVSFYNNEISEKSEIFDDQFSVERPDGSNFTLKIRSTKLEDSAMYFCASRLAGGTWNEQFFGPGTRLTVL.

The V and J genes are TRBV10-2 and TRBJ1-1, with 11 bases matching TRBD1. The CDR3 covers 14 residues. CDR1 and CDR2 (germline): WSHSY, SAAADI. V lost 6 bases to trimming and J lost 5 bases; unmatched junction nucleotides: 5. The CDR3 protein is CASRRGQGVTEAFF. The DNA for the CDR3 is TGCGCCAGCAGAAGGGGACAGGGGGTTACTGAAGCTTTCTTT.

V and J are TRBV9 and TRBJ2-6, with a tentative D call TRBD1 (6 bases). The CDR3 consists of 20 residues. Germline V CDR1 and CDR2: SGDLS, YYNGEE. V lost 0 bases, J lost 0 bases, and 19 bases lay in between. In DNA, the CDR3 is TGTGCCAGCAGCGTAGACTCACAGGGACGGGGAAGCTCTGGGGCCAACGTCCTGACTTTC. Its protein is CASSVDSQGRGSSGANVLTF.

The chain employs TRBV6-1 and TRBJ1-1; the D gene is possibly TRBD1 (6 bases). The CDR3 is made up of 15 amino acids. The ends were cut back, 7 bases at V and 1 base at J, with 16 bases in the middle. Germline CDR1 reads MNHNS; CDR2 reads SASEGT. CDR3 DNA sequence: TGTGCCAGCACCTTAGGGGGGACCTCGAACACTGAAGCTTTCTTT. Translated: CASTLGGTSNTEAFF.

The gene calls are TRBV2 and TRBJ1-2; 8 bases agree with TRBD1. Germline trimming cut 1 base from V and 7 bases from J; bases unmatched to any gene: 2. CDR3 size: 13 residues. Per germline, CDR1 SNHLY and CDR2 FYNNEI. The CDR3 loop is CASSEEQGVGYTF. The CDR3 coding sequence is TGTGCCAGCAGTGAAGAACAGGGGGTTGGCTACACCTTC.

This CDR3 is CASSPLQVAGNTIYF. The CDR3 nucleotides are TGTGCCAGCTCACCACTCCAGGTCGCCGGAAACACCATATATTTT. J is TRBJ1-3 and V is TRBV18; D gene ambiguous. The CDR3 extends over 15 amino acids. Per germline, CDR1 KGHSH and CDR2 LQKENI. With 1 base removed from V and 4 bases from J, the gap between germline ends came to 11 bases. Drawing the rest from reference TRBV18 and TRBJ1-3, the complete variable domain is NAGVMQNPRHLVRRRGQEARLRCSPMKGHSHVYWYRQLPEEGLKFMVYLQKENIIDESGMPKERFSAEFPKEGPSILRIQQVVRGDSAAYFCASSPLQVAGNTIYFGEGSWLTVV.

The chain is built from TRBV4-3 and TRBJ2-4; 10 bases match TRBD2. V gave up 0 bases and J gave up 0 bases; unmatched junction bases: 5. The length of the CDR3 is 18 residues. CDR1 and CDR2 from the germline V gene are LGHNA and YSLEER. CDR3 in amino acids: CASSQDLPSGRAKNIQYF. The DNA for the CDR3 is TGCGCCAGCAGCCAAGATCTGCCTAGCGGGAGAGCCAAAAACATTCAGTACTTC.

This clone is a singleton in its sample. This chain uses TRBV9 with TRBJ2-1; D perhaps matches TRBD2 (6 bases). The CDR3 sequence is 14 residues long. Germline CDR1 is SGDLS and CDR2 is YYNGEE. V was trimmed by 5 bases and J by 6 bases, leaving 15 bases between them. CDR3 nucleotide sequence: TGTGCCAGCAGTTTCTCGACTAGTTTCAATGAGCAGTTCTTC. Amino acid sequence: CASSFSTSFNEQFF.

V and J are TRBV27 and TRBJ1-1; no clear D. V was shortened by 4 bases and J by 4 bases, with 10 bases between the two germline ends. The CDR3 covers 13 residues. Germline lookup yields CDR1 MNHEY and CDR2 SMNVEV (reference sequence). The CDR3 protein is CASSYQKSTEAFF. The CDR3 DNA follows: TGTGCCAGCAGTTACCAAAAAAGCACTGAAGCTTTCTTT.